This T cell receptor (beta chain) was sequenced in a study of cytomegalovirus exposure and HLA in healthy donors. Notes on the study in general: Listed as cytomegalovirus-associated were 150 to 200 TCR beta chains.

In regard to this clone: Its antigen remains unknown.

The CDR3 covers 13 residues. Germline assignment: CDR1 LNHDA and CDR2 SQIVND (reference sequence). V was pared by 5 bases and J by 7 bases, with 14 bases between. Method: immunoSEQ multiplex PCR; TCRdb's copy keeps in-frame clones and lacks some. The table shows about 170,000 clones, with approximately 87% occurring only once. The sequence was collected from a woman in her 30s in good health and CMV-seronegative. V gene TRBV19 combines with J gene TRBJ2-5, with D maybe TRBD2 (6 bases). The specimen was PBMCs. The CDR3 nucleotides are TGTGCCAGTAGTGTGACTAGTCAGGGGACCCAGTACTTC. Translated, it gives CASSVTSQGTQYF.